These 22 T cell receptor beta chains were sequenced from one sample in a study of OX40 agonist ivuxolimab in advanced cancers. The method was immunoSEQ multiplex PCR; TCRdb's version includes in-frame clones alone and lacks a portion of them. The sample lists 70,000 to 90,000 clones; roughly nine tenths were seen once. The specimen was CD4+ or CD8+ T cells sorted from blood, collected in a trial of the OX40 agonist ivuxolimab. Receptors were obtained from an adult with an advanced solid tumor such as melanoma, head and neck, liver or kidney cancer.

The chain has TRBV19 and TRBJ2-7, with 7 bases that match TRBD2. J gave up 2 bases and V 10 bases, and 5 bases lay outside the gene matches. The CDR3 has 12 residues. The germline gives CDR1 LNHDA, CDR2 SQIVND (reference sequence). CDR3 in DNA: TGTGCCACCCGGGACTATACCTACGAGCAGTACTTC. Translation gives CATRDYTYEQYF.

The chain joins TRBV28 to TRBJ1-3; no clear D. CDR1 MDHEN and CDR2 SYDVKM come from the germline V gene. With 5 bases removed from V and 2 bases from J, the gap between germline ends came to 7 bases. This CDR3 is built from 13 residues. The CDR3 sequence: CASSPIPGNTIYF. DNA for the CDR3: TGTGCCAGCAGTCCGATACCTGGAAACACCATATATTTT.

This clone occurred once. The genes are TRBV4-2 and TRBJ1-6; unclear D gene. The CDR3 is 13 amino acids. CDR1 is LGHNA and CDR2 is YNFKEQ in the germline V gene. Trimming stripped 0 bases from V and 10 bases from J, with 7 bases between. This CDR3 reads CASSQEVQSPLHF. CDR3 DNA: TGTGCCAGCAGCCAAGAAGTTCAGTCACCCCTCCACTTT.

The V call is TRBV11-3, the J call TRBJ2-1; tentative D call: TRBD2 (6 bases). The CDR3 is made up of 15 amino acids. The V gene lost 6 bases and the J gene lost 5 bases, with 17 bases spanning the gap. CDR1 is SGHNT, CDR2 YENEEA, per germline. CDR3 sequence reads: CASSPGVSGDNEQFF. Written as DNA, the CDR3 is TGTGCCAGCAGTCCCGGGGTGTCGGGAGACAATGAGCAGTTCTTC.

This clone was seen only once. This chain connects TRBV6-5 to TRBJ1-4, with 9 bases that match TRBD1. Germline assignment: CDR1 MNHEY and CDR2 SVGAGI. The CDR3 consists of 14 residues. V shed 4 bases and J 6 bases; nucleotides not matched to a gene: 3. This CDR3 is CASSWGQGHEKLFF. DNA of the CDR3: TGTGCCAGCAGTTGGGGACAGGGTCATGAAAAACTGTTTTTT.

V usage is TRBV18 and J usage is TRBJ2-5; D is perhaps TRBD2 (6 bases). The length of the CDR3 is 14 residues. CDR1 and CDR2 (germline): KGHSH, LQKENI. V shed 0 bases and J shed 4 bases, with 9 bases lying between them. The CDR3 coding sequence is TGTGCCAGCTCACCACCGCGGGGAGGAGAGACCCAGTACTTC. Translating gives CASSPPRGGETQYF.

The CDR3 sequence: CASTHPGSPDSGNTIYF. CDR3 bases: TGTGCCAGCACCCACCCCGGCAGCCCTGACTCTGGAAACACCATATATTTT. V is TRBV9 and J is TRBJ1-3; D unclear. The CDR3 spans 17 residues. The germline V and J ends were trimmed by 6 bases and 0 bases, with 19 bases remaining between them. The germline gives CDR1 SGDLS, CDR2 YYNGEE.

This chain uses TRBV5-6 with TRBJ1-2; 8 positions match TRBD1. V was clipped by 1 base and J by 8 bases; unmatched bases: 10. The CDR3 sequence is 15 residues long. The germline V gene encodes CDR1 SGHDT and CDR2 YYEEEE. CDR3 sequence: CASSLTPRGRFGYTF. The CDR3 DNA is TGTGCCAGCAGCTTGACCCCCAGGGGGCGATTCGGCTACACCTTC.

For this clone: The sample carries other DNA sequences with the same CDR3. The chain joins TRBV30 to TRBJ1-4; D uncertain. Looked up from germline, CDR1 is GTSNPN and CDR2 is SVGIG (reference sequence). The CDR3 is 11 residues long. Trimming stripped 0 bases from V and 7 bases from J, with 3 bases between. CDR3 loop: CAWSVSEKLFF. CDR3 nucleotides: TGTGCCTGGAGTGTAAGTGAAAAACTGTTTTTT.

The chain joins TRBV19 to TRBJ1-1; D uncertain. This CDR3 comprises 13 residues. Deletions cut 0 bases from V and 5 bases from J, with 7 bases between. Germline V gene lookup returns CDR1 LNHDA and CDR2 SQIVND (reference sequence). The DNA of the CDR3 is TGTGCCAGTAGTATAGATCCGGGGACTGAAGCTTTCTTT. This codes for CASSIDPGTEAFF.

This sequence joins TRBV5-4 and TRBJ2-1; D tentatively fits TRBD1 or TRBD2 (5 bases each). The CDR3 consists of 16 residues. V was clipped by 5 bases and J by 2 bases, with 17 bases between them. The V gene's germline CDR1 is SGHNT and CDR2 YYREEE (reference sequence). This CDR3 is CASRPGTMGAYNEQFF. The CDR3 bases are TGTGCCAGCAGGCCGGGGACCATGGGCGCCTACAATGAGCAGTTCTTC.

The CDR3 region has the DNA TGTGCCAGCAGCGTGGGGGGATGGGGTAATGAAAAACTGTTTTTT. Translated, it gives CASSVGGWGNEKLFF. The chain uses TRBV9 and TRBJ1-4, with D possibly being TRBD1 (5 bases). V shed 2 bases and J shed 4 bases, with 12 bases lying between them. This CDR3 is built from 15 residues. Germline V gene sequence: CDR1 SGDLS, CDR2 YYNGEE.

The chain joins TRBV9 to TRBJ2-1; D remains ambiguous. The V and J ends lost 0 bases and 8 bases respectively, with 12 bases between them. The CDR3 covers 14 residues. Germline-derived CDR1 and CDR2 are SGDLS and YYNGEE. The chain's CDR3 is CASSVAEARHEQFF. CDR3 sequence (DNA): TGTGCCAGCAGCGTAGCAGAGGCAAGGCATGAGCAGTTCTTC.

The rearrangement links TRBV19 to TRBJ2-1; TRBD2 agrees at 9 bases. The CDR3 sequence is 19 residues long. J lost 5 bases, V lost 0 bases, and 14 bases had no gene match. Germline V gene data show CDR1 as LNHDA and CDR2 as SQIVND (reference sequence). CDR3 DNA sequence: TGTGCCAGTAGTATAGATCTATTTGGGAGCGGGAGGAAAGACAATGAGCAGTTCTTC. This sequence encodes CASSIDLFGSGRKDNEQFF.

The chain is built from TRBV25-1 and TRBJ2-3; D is ambiguous. CDR3 length: 12 residues. Germline CDR1 reads MGHDK; CDR2 reads SYGVNS. The V end lost 10 bases, the J end lost 0 bases, and 8 bases lay between the germline ends. The CDR3: CATLASTDTQYF. CDR3 in DNA: TGTGCCACCTTAGCTAGCACAGATACGCAGTATTTT.

The V gene is TRBV29-1, the J gene TRBJ2-7, with TRBD1 as a possible D gene (6 bases). From germline, CDR1 is SQVTM and CDR2 ANQGSEA. V was clipped by 5 bases and J by 1 base, with 12 bases between them. This CDR3 region has 13 residues. CDR3 bases: TGCAGCGTTCTCGGGACAACTTCCTACGAGCAGTACTTC. As protein: CSVLGTTSYEQYF.

The chain employs TRBV18 and TRBJ2-3; no firm D call. CDR1 KGHSH and CDR2 LQKENI come from the germline V gene. This CDR3 is 14 amino acids long. Trimming pared 0 bases from V and 0 bases from J, leaving 4 bases between. This CDR3 reads CASSPPASTDTQYF. The CDR3 DNA follows: TGTGCCAGCTCACCACCCGCTAGCACAGATACGCAGTATTTT.

This clone showed up many times. The chain links TRBV11-3 to TRBJ2-1, with 10 bases identical to TRBD2. Germline CDR1 reads SGHNT; CDR2 reads YENEEA. J was trimmed by 3 bases and V by 3 bases; bases with no gene match: 11. The CDR3 extends over 18 amino acids. CDR3 region: CASSFFLAGVYDYNEQFF. For the CDR3, the DNA is TGTGCCAGCAGCTTTTTTCTAGCGGGAGTGTACGACTACAATGAGCAGTTCTTC.

The gene calls are TRBV30 and TRBJ1-3; D is perhaps TRBD1 (5 bases). The germline gives CDR1 GTSNPN, CDR2 SVGIG (reference sequence). The CDR3 sequence is 14 residues long. The V and J ends lost 2 bases and 4 bases respectively, with 12 bases between them. The CDR3: CAWSLGVTGNTIYF. The CDR3 nucleotides read TGTGCCTGGAGTTTGGGGGTGACGGGAAACACCATATATTTT.

The rearrangement links TRBV4-2 to TRBJ2-1; D possibly corresponds to TRBD2 (6 bases). This CDR3 spans 17 amino acids. V lost 0 bases and J 0 bases, leaving 12 bases between the germline ends. The V gene's germline CDR1 is LGHNA and CDR2 YNFKEQ. This chain's CDR3 is CASSQEERDFSYNEQFF. The CDR3 DNA sequence: TGTGCCAGCAGCCAAGAAGAAAGGGACTTCTCCTACAATGAGCAGTTCTTC.

This clone was seen once. V and J are TRBV6-5 and TRBJ1-2; no clear D gene. The CDR3 length is 14 residues. In germline, CDR1 is MNHEY, CDR2 SVGAGI. The V gene lost 0 bases and the J gene lost 1 base, with 6 bases spanning the gap. CDR3 nucleotides: TGTGCCAGCAGTTACTCGGCGGTTAACTATGGCTACACCTTC. Amino acid sequence: CASSYSAVNYGYTF.

The CDR3 sequence is CASSLMETQYF. CDR3 nucleotide sequence: TGTGCCAGCAGCTTGATGGAGACCCAGTACTTC. This chain connects TRBV5-6 to TRBJ2-5; D is uncertain. The V gene's germline CDR1 is SGHDT and CDR2 YYEEEE. This CDR3 has 11 amino acids. V was cut by 1 base and J by 5 bases, with 3 bases left in between.